A single sample gave rise to the 19 T cell receptor beta chains below, sequenced in a study of identical twins. One entry per CDR3 protein results from TCRdb running MiXCR on the 5' RACE reads. The sample lists fewer than 250,000 distinct CDR3 sequences, roughly 9.4% occurring once. The specimen sequenced was memory (CD45RO+) T cells sorted from blood. The receptors come from a young woman in good health.

This clonotype has more than one count but fewer than ten. V gene TRBV25-1 combines with J gene TRBJ1-1, with a weak D call TRBD1 (6 bases). Trimming shortened V by 2 bases and J by 4 bases, and 20 bases separated the two germline ends. Germline CDR1 is MGHDK and CDR2 is SYGVNS. This CDR3 is built from 17 residues. CDR3 region: CASSEREGKTGLTEAFF. CDR3 DNA: TGTGCCAGCAGTGAACGAGAGGGCAAAACAGGGCTCACTGAAGCTTTCTTT.

The sample holds a few counts of this clonotype. The CDR3 DNA follows: TGTGCCAGCAGCTTAGGGAATACAGCCTACAATGAGCAGTTCTTC. Protein sequence: CASSLGNTAYNEQFF. The chain is built from TRBV13 and TRBJ2-1; D not resolved. The CDR3 spans 15 residues. Trimming took 0 bases from V and 2 from J, leaving 8 bases between them. Germline V gene lookup returns CDR1 PRHDT and CDR2 FYEKMQ (reference sequence).

Ten or more counts support this clonotype. V and J are TRBV30 and TRBJ2-1, with D possibly matching TRBD2 (5 bases). Germline V gene sequence: CDR1 GTSNPN, CDR2 SVGIG (reference sequence). CDR3 length: 13 residues. Trimming took off 7 bases at V and 0 bases at J, with 10 bases between the two ends. The CDR3 nucleotides read TGTGCCTCAAGCGGAGACTCCTACAATGAGCAGTTCTTC. Protein sequence: CASSGDSYNEQFF.

This clonotype occurred a few times. The chain carries TRBV10-2 and TRBJ2-1; D possibly corresponds to TRBD2 (5 bases). Germline CDR1 WSHSY, CDR2 SAAADI. Between the trimmed V and J ends, which lost 7 bases and 8 bases, there was a span of 18 bases. This CDR3 is built from 14 residues. CDR3 nucleotide sequence: TGCGCCAGCAACGGAGGCCTCCGCGCCTATGAGCAGTTCTTC. Encoded protein: CASNGGLRAYEQFF.

J is TRBJ2-1 and V is TRBV19; the D gene is possibly TRBD1 (6 bases). CDR1 is LNHDA, CDR2 SQIVND, per germline (reference sequence). Trimming cost V 1 base and J 7 bases, with 17 bases left between them. This CDR3 region has 16 residues. The CDR3 DNA reads as TGTGCCAGTAGTATAGTTCCGGGACACTATGGAAATGAGCAGTTCTTC. As protein: CASSIVPGHYGNEQFF.

The gene calls are TRBV6-1 and TRBJ1-1; 7 nucleotides line up with TRBD1. CDR1 is MNHNS, CDR2 SASEGT, per germline. J was trimmed by 6 bases and V by 5 bases; bases with no gene match: 9. CDR3 size: 14 residues. The CDR3 sequence: CASSRRGGAAEAFF. CDR3 in DNA: TGTGCCAGCAGTCGGCGAGGGGGCGCAGCTGAAGCTTTCTTT.

The chain is built from TRBV12-3 or TRBV12-4 and TRBJ2-1, with 8 bases aligning to TRBD2. Trimming removed 7 bases from V and 3 bases from J; junction bases left unmatched: 5. The CDR3 contains 14 residues. CDR3 region: CASKLAGYYNEQFF. In DNA form, the CDR3 reads TGTGCCAGCAAGCTAGCGGGTTACTACAATGAGCAGTTCTTC.

This clonotype was counted many times. The rearrangement joins TRBV20-1 to TRBJ2-1; TRBD1 agrees at 7 bases. Losses at the gene ends were 5 bases for V and 4 bases for J; bases not matched to a gene: 14. CDR1 and CDR2 from the germline V gene are DFQATT and SNEGSKA (reference sequence). The CDR3 has 16 residues. The CDR3, as DNA: TGCAGTGCTCAGGCGACCCCGGGACAGACTTACAATGAGCAGTTCTTC. This sequence encodes CSAQATPGQTYNEQFF.

The V and J genes are TRBV15 and TRBJ2-3; the D is unclear. Trimming shortened V by 0 bases and J by 7 bases, and 8 bases separated the two germline ends. The V gene's germline CDR1 is LNHNV and CDR2 YYDKDF (reference sequence). The CDR3 extends over 13 amino acids. The CDR3 sequence is CATSRDRVHTQYF. CDR3 coding DNA: TGTGCCACCAGCAGAGATAGAGTGCATACGCAGTATTTT. Full variable domain (rest looked up from reference TRBV15 and TRBJ2-3): DAMVIQNPRYQVTQFGKPVTLSCSQTLNHNVMYWYQQKSSQAPKLLFHYYDKDFNNEADTPDNFQSRRPNTSFCFLDIRSPGLGDTAMYLCATSRDRVHTQYFGPGTRLTVL.

V is TRBV5-1 and J is TRBJ1-6; D not resolved. This CDR3 comprises 14 residues. Germline V gives CDR1 SGHRS, CDR2 YFSETQ. Trimming cost V 4 bases and J 9 bases, with 14 bases left between them. The CDR3 reads CASSLAGFRSPLHF. The CDR3 coding sequence is TGCGCCAGCAGCCTTGCGGGATTTCGTTCACCCCTCCACTTT.

The rearrangement links TRBV7-9 to TRBJ1-1, with a possible D match to TRBD1 (5 bases). Germline CDR1 reads SEHNR; CDR2 reads FQNEAQ (reference sequence). The CDR3 is 17 amino acids. The V and J ends lost 5 bases and 0 bases respectively, with 19 bases between them. DNA of the CDR3: TGTGCCAGCAGCCTGCGGGACGCCTTTAGTATGAACACTGAAGCTTTCTTT. It translates to CASSLRDAFSMNTEAFF.

This clonotype turned up a few times. The chain recombines TRBV20-1 with TRBJ2-7; 7 bases are a match to TRBD2. The V gene end was trimmed by 5 bases and the J gene end by 0 bases; junction bases not matched to a gene: 7. Germline CDR1 DFQATT, CDR2 SNEGSKA (reference sequence). The CDR3 has 14 residues. CDR3 coding DNA: TGCAGTGCTTCGACTAGCTATAGCTCCTACGAGCAGTACTTC. Translation gives CSASTSYSSYEQYF.

The chain combines TRBV20-1 with TRBJ2-1, with D possibly TRBD1 on 6 matching bases. V was pared by 6 bases and J by 4 bases, with 16 bases between. Per germline, CDR1 DFQATT and CDR2 SNEGSKA (reference sequence). The CDR3 loop spans 14 amino acids. The CDR3 DNA reads as TGCAGTGCCAGGGACACTACCCATTACAATGAGCAGTTCTTC. Translated, it gives CSARDTTHYNEQFF.

The gene calls are TRBV12-5 and TRBJ1-3; D remains unclear. V was shortened by 2 bases and J by 3 bases, with 5 bases between the two germline ends. The germline gives CDR1 LGHNT, CDR2 FRNRAP. The CDR3 extends over 13 amino acids. Here the CDR3 DNA reads TGTGCTAGTGGTTTGACGATTGGAAACACCATATATTTT. Its protein is CASGLTIGNTIYF.

This chain connects TRBV20-1 to TRBJ2-7; 9 nucleotides match TRBD2. The CDR3 is 13 amino acids. Trimming at V came to 4 bases and at J to 5 bases, leaving 6 bases not matched to a gene. Germline values: CDR1 DFQATT, CDR2 SNEGSKA (reference sequence). DNA of the CDR3: TGCAGTGCTAAGGGGACTAGCACCGACGAGCAGTACTTC. As protein: CSAKGTSTDEQYF.

This clonotype appeared a few times. The rearrangement joins TRBV18 to TRBJ1-2; 7 bases agree with TRBD1. Germline assignment: CDR1 KGHSH and CDR2 LQKENI. J lost 6 bases, V lost 6 bases, and 10 bases had no gene match. The CDR3 sequence is 14 residues long. The CDR3 sequence is CASSATGLRNGYTF. The CDR3 DNA sequence: TGTGCCAGCTCCGCGACAGGGCTGCGAAATGGCTACACCTTC.

This clonotype showed up just a few times. The genes are TRBV10-2 and TRBJ1-2; tentative D call: TRBD1 (6 bases). V lost 2 bases, J lost 12 bases, and 16 bases lay in between. The germline V gene encodes CDR1 WSHSY and CDR2 SAAADI. The CDR3 extends over 13 amino acids. The CDR3 sequence is CASSEDRTILDTF. The CDR3 DNA reads as TGCGCCAGCAGTGAGGACAGGACTATCCTCGACACCTTC.

This clonotype was found a few times. The J gene is TRBJ1-4, the V gene TRBV10-1; D not resolved. Per the germline V gene, CDR1 is WNHNN and CDR2 is SYGVQD (reference sequence). The CDR3 runs 13 residues. With 3 bases removed from V and 8 bases from J, the gap between germline ends came to 10 bases. The CDR3 DNA is TGCGCCAGCAGTGAACAGTTTGGAGAAAAACTGTTTTTT. Translated, it gives CASSEQFGEKLFF.

Here the CDR3 reads CASSPRGGMNYEQYF. The CDR3 DNA is TGTGCCAGCAGCCCCCGGGGGGGGATGAACTACGAGCAGTACTTC. The chain links TRBV7-9 to TRBJ2-7, with TRBD2 matching over 8 bases. Trimming took 5 bases from V and 3 from J; bases not matched to a gene: 9. Germline V gene sequence: CDR1 SEHNR, CDR2 FQNEAQ (reference sequence). The CDR3 extends over 15 amino acids.